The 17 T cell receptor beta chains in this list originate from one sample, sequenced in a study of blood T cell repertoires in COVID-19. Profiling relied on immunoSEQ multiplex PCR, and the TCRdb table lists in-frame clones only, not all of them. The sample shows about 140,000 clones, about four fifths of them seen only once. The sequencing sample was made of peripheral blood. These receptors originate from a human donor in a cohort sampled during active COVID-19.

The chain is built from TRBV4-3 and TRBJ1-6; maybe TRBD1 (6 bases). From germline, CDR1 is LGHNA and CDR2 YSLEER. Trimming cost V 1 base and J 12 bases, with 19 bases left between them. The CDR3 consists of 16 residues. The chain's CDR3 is CASSQVGRQDVRPLHF. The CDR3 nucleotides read TGCGCCAGCAGCCAAGTCGGTCGACAGGACGTAAGACCCCTCCACTTT.

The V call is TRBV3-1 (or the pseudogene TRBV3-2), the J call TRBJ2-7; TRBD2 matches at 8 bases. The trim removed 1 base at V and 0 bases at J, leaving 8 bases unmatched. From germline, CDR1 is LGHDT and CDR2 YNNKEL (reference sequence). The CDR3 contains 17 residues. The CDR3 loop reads CASSQAPPGLVSYEQYF. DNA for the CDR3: TGTGCCAGCAGCCAAGCTCCGCCGGGACTAGTCTCCTACGAGCAGTACTTC.

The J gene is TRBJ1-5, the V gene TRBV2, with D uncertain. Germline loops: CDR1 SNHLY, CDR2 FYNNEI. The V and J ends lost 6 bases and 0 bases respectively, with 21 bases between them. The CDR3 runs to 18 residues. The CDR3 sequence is CASRAGLPSDYSNQPQHF. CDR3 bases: TGTGCCAGCAGGGCTGGACTCCCCAGCGATTATAGCAATCAGCCCCAGCATTTT.

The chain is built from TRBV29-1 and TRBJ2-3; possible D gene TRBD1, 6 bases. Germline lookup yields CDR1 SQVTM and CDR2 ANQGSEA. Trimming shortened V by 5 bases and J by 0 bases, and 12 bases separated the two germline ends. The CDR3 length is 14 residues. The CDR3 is CSVKRQVSTDTQYF. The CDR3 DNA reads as TGCAGCGTTAAGAGACAGGTTAGCACAGATACGCAGTATTTT.

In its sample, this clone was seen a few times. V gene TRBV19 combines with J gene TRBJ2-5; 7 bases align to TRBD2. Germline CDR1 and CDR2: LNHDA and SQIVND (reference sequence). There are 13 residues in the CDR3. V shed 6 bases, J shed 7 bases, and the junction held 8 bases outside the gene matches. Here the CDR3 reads CASRRQPGGTQYF. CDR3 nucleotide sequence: TGTGCCAGTAGACGACAGCCGGGGGGGACCCAGTACTTC.

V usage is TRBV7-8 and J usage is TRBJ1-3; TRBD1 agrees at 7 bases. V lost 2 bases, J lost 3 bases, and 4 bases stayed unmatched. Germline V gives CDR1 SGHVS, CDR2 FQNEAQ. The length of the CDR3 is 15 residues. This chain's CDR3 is CASSLQGDGGNTIYF. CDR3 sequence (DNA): TGTGCCAGCAGCTTACAGGGGGATGGTGGAAACACCATATATTTT.

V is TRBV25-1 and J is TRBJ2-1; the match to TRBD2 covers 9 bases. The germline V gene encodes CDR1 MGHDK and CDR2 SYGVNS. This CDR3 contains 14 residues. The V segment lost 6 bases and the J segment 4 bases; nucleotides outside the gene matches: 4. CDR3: CASSDTSGYNEQFF. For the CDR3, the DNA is TGTGCCAGCAGCGATACTAGCGGGTACAATGAGCAGTTCTTC. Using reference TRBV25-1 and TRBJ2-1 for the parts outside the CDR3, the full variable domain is EADIYQTPRYLVIGTGKKITLECSQTMGHDKMYWYQQDPGMELHLIHYSYGVNSTEKGDLSSESTVSRIRTEHFPLTLESARPSHTSQYLCASSDTSGYNEQFFGPGTRLTVL.

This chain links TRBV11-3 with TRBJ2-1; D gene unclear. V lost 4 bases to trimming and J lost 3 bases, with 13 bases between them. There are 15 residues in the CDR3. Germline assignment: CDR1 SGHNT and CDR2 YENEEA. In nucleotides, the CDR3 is TGTGCCAGCAGCTCCCGACAAGGCAACTACAATGAGCAGTTCTTC. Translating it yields CASSSRQGNYNEQFF.

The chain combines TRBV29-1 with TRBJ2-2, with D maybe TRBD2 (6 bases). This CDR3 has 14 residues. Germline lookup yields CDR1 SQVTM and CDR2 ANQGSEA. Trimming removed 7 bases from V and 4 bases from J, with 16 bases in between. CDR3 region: CSARGVGGTGELFF. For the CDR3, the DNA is TGCAGCGCCCGGGGCGTGGGAGGCACCGGGGAGCTGTTTTTT.

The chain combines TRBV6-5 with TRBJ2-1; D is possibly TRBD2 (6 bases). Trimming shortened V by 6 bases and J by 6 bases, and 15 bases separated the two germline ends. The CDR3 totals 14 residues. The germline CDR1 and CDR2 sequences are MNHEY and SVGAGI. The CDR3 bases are TGTGCCAGCAGGCTAGCGACATACATCAATGAGCAGTTCTTC. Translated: CASRLATYINEQFF.

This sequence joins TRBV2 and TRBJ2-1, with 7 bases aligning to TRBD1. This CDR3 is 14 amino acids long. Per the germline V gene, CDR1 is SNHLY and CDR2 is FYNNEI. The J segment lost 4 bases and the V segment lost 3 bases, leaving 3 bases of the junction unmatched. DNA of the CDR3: TGTGCCAGCAGTGATCAGGGGGAGTACAATGAGCAGTTCTTC. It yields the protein CASSDQGEYNEQFF.

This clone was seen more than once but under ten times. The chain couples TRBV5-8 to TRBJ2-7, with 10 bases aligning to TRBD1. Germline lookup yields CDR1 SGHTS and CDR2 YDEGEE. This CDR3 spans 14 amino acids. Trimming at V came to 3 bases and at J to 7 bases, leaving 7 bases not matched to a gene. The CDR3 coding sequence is TGTGCCAGCAGCTATCAGACAGGGGGCAAGGAGCAGTACTTC. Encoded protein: CASSYQTGGKEQYF.

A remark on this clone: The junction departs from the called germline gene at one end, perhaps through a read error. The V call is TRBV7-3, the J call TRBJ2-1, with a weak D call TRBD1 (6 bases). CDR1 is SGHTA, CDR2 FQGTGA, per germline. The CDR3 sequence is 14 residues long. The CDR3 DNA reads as TGTGCCAGCAGTAAGGGACACTCCAACAATGAGCAGTTCTTC. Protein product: CASSKGHSNNEQFF. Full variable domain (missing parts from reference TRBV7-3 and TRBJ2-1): GAGVSQTPSNKVTEKGKYVELRCDPISGHTALYWYRQSLGQGPEFLIYFQGTGAADDSGLPNDRFFAVRPEGSVSTLKIQRTERGDSAVYLCASSKGHSNNEQFFGPGTRLTVL.

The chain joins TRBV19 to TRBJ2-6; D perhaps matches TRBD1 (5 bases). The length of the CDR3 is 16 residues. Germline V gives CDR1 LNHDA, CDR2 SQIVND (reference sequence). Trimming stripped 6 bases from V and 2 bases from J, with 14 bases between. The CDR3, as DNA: TGTGCCAGTAGACGGGTAGAACAGGCTGGGGCCAACGTCCTGACTTTC. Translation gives CASRRVEQAGANVLTF.

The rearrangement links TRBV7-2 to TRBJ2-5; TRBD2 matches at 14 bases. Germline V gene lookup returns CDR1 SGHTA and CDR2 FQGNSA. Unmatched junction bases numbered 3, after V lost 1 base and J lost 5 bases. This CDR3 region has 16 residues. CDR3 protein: CASSLGLAGGPETQYF. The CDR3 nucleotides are TGTGCCAGCAGCTTAGGACTAGCGGGAGGGCCGGAGACCCAGTACTTC.

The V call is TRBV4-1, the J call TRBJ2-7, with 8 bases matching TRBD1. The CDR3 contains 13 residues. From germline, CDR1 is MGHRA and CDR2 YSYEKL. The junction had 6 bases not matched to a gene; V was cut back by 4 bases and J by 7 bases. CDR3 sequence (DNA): TGCGCCAGCAGCCTTCGACAGGGGTGGGAGCAGTACTTC. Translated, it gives CASSLRQGWEQYF.

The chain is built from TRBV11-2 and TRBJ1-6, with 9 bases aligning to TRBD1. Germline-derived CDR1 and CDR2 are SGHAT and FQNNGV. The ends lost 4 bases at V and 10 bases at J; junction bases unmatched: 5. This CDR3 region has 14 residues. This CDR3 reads CASSWTGEGSPLHF. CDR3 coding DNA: TGTGCCAGCAGCTGGACAGGGGAAGGATCACCCCTCCACTTT.